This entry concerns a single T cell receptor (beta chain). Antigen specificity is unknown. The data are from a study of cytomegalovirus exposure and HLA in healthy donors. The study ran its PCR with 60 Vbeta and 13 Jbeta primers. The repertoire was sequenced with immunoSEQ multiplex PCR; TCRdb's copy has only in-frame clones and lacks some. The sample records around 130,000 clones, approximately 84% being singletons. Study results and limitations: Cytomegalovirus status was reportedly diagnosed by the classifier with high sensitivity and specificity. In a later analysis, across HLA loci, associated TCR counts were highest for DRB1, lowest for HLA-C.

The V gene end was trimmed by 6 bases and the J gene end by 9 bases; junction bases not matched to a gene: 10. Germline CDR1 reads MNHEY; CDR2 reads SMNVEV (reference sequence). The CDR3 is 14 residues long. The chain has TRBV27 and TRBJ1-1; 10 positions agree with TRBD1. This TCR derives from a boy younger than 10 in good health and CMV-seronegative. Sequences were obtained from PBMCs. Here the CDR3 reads CASSRRTGGNQAFF. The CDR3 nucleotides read TGTGCCAGCAGCCGAAGGACAGGGGGAAACCAAGCTTTCTTT.